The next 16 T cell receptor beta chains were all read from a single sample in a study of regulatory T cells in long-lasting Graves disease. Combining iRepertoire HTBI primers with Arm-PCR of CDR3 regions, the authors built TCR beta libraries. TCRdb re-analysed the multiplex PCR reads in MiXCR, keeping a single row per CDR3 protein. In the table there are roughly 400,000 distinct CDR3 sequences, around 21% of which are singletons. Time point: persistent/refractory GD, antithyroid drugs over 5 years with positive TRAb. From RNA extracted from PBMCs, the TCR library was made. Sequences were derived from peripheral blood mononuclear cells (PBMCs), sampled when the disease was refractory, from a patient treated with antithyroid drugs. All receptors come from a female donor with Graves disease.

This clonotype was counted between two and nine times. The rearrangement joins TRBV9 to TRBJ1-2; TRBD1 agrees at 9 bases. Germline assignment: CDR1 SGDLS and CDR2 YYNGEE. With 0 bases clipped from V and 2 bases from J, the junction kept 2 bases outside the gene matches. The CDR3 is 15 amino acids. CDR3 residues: CASSVGGTGNYGYTF. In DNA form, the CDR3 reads TGTGCCAGCAGCGTAGGTGGGACAGGGAACTATGGCTACACCTTC.

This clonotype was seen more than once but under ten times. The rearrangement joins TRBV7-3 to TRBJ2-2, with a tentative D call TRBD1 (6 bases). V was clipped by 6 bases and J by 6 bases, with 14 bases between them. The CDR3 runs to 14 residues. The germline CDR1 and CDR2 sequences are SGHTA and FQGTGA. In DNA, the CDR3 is TGTGCCAGCAGACCCCTAGAGGGGGCCGGGGAGCTGTTTTTT. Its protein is CASRPLEGAGELFF.

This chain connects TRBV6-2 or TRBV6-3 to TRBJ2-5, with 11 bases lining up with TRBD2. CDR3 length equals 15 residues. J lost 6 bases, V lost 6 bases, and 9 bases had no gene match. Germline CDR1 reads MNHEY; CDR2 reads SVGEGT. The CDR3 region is CASSTGLAESQTQYF. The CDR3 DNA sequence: TGTGCCAGCAGCACGGGACTAGCGGAAAGTCAGACCCAGTACTTC.

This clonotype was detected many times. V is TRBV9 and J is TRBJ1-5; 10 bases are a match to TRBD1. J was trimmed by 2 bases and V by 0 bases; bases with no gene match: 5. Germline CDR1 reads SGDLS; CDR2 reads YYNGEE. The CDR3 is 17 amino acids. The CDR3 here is CASSVEDRGGGNQPQHF. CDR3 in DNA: TGTGCCAGCAGCGTAGAGGACAGGGGGGGTGGCAATCAGCCCCAGCATTTT.

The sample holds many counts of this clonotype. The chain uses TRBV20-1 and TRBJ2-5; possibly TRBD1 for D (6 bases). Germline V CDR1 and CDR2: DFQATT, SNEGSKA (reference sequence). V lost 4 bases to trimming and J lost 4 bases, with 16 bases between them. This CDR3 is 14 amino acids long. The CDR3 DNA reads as TGCAGTGCTAAACCCAGGGGCCCGGGAGAGACCCAGTACTTC. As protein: CSAKPRGPGETQYF.

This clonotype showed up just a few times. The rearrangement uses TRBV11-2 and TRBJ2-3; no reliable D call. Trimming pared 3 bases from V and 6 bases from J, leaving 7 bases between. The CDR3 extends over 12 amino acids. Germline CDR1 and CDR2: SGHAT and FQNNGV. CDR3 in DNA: TGTGCCAGCAGCTTGGATGGGGATACGCAGTATTTT. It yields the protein CASSLDGDTQYF.

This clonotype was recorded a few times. As DNA, the CDR3 is TGCGCCAGCAGCACCCAGAGGGGGAAAGGGGTAAACAATGAGCAGTTCTTC. The encoded protein is CASSTQRGKGVNNEQFF. The V call is TRBV4-1, the J call TRBJ2-5, with D tentatively TRBD1 (6 bases). The assigned J gene may be wrong: the sequence end matches TRBJ2-1 better. This CDR3 has 17 amino acids. CDR1 and CDR2 from the germline V gene are MGHRA and YSYEKL.

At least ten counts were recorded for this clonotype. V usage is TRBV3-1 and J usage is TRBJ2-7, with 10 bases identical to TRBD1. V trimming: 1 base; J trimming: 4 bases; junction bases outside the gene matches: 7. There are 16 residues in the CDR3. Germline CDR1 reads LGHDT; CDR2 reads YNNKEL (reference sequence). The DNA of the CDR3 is TGTGCCAGCAGCCAAGCTGGGACAGGGGCTTTGTACGAGCAGTACTTC. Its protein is CASSQAGTGALYEQYF.

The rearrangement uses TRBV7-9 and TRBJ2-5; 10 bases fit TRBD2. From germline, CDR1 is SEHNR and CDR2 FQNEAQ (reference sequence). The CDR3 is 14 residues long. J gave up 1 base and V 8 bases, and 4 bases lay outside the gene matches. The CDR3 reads CASVLAGSQETQYF. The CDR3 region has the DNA TGTGCCAGCGTACTAGCGGGGTCCCAAGAGACCCAGTACTTC.

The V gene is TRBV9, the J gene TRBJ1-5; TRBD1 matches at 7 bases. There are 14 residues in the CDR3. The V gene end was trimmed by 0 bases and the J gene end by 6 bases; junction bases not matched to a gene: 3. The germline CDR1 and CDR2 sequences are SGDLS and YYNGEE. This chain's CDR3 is CASSVEAGGQPQHF. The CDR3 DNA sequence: TGTGCCAGCAGCGTAGAGGCAGGGGGTCAGCCCCAGCATTTT.

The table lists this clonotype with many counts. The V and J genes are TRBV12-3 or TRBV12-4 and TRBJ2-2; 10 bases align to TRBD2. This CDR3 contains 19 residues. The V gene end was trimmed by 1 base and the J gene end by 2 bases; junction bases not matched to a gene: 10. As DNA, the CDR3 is TGTGCCAGCAGTTTAGAGCGGGGACTAGCGCCCGTCAACACCGGGGAGCTGTTTTTT. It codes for CASSLERGLAPVNTGELFF.

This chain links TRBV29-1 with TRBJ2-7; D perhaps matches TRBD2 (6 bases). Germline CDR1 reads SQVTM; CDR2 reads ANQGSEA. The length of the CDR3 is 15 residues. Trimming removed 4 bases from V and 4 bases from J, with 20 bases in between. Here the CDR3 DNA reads TGCAGCGTTGGGGGTGGACGGGAGAGTTGGTACGAGCAGTACTTC. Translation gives CSVGGGRESWYEQYF.

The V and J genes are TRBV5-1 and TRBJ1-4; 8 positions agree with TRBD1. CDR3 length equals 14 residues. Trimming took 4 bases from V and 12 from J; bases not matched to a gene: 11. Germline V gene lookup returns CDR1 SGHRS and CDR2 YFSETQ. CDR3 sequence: CASSPSTGVEELFF. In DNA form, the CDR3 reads TGCGCCAGCAGCCCGTCGACAGGGGTGGAGGAACTGTTTTTT.

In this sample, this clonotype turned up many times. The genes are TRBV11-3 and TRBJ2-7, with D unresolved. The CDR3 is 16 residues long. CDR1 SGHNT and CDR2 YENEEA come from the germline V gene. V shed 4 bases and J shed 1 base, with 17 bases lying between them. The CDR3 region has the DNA TGTGCCAGCAGCTACCGTTTGGCGGAGAGTTCCTACGAGCAGTACTTC. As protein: CASSYRLAESSYEQYF.

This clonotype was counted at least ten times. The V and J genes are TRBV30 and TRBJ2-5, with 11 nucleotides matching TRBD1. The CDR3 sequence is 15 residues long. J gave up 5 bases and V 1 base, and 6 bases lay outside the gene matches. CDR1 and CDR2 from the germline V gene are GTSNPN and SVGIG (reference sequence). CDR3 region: CAWSAWTGGRETQYF. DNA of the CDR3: TGTGCCTGGAGTGCCTGGACAGGGGGCCGGGAGACCCAGTACTTC.

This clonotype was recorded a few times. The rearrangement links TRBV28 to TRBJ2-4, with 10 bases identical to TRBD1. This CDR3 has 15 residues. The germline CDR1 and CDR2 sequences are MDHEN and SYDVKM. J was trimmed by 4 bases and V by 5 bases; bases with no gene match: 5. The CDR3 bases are TGTGCCAGCAGTACCGGACAGGGGGAAAAAAACATTCAGTACTTC. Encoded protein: CASSTGQGEKNIQYF. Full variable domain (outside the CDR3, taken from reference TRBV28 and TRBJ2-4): DVKVTQSSRYLVKRTGEKVFLECVQDMDHENMFWYRQDPGLGLRLIYFSYDVKMKEKGDIPEGYSVSREKKERFSLILESASTNQTSMYLCASSTGQGEKNIQYFGAGTRLSVL.